This TCR beta chain is from a study of T cells in Graves' hyperthyroidism and ophthalmopathy. The TCR beta CDR3 regions underwent amplification using RNA transcripts as the source. The study used the HTBI primer set for a first-round RT-PCR of the TCR CDR3. MiXCR, applied by TCRdb to the multiplex PCR reads, yields one record per CDR3 protein. The repertoire holds a few hundred thousand distinct CDR3 sequences, with roughly 15% as singletons. Trimming took 1 base from V and 6 from J, leaving 11 bases between them. Per the germline V gene, CDR1 is SGHRS and CDR2 is YFSETQ. The CDR3 has 14 amino acids. This clonotype has at least ten counts. No antigen is known for it. General study points: The authors' 13 V-J model separated ophthalmopathy from stable hyperthyroidism. The majority of expanded thyroid clonotypes above 0.001 also appeared in blood.

The receptor's source is a middle-aged woman with Graves' hyperthyroidism that later progressed to Graves' ophthalmopathy. J is TRBJ2-1 and V is TRBV5-1, with no clear D. Sequencing was carried out using blood. CDR3 residues: CASSLSATINEQFF. CDR3 bases: TGCGCCAGCAGCTTGAGTGCCACGATCAATGAGCAGTTCTTC.